This entry lists 5 T cell receptor beta chains sequenced from one sample in a study of CD8 T cells in ankylosing spondylitis. TCRdb reprocessed the 5' RACE reads via MiXCR and lists one record per CDR3 protein. This table has more than 300,000 distinct CDR3 sequences, 11% appearing once. Sequenced sample: blood, either unsorted or a sorted T cell fraction (not recorded which). Every receptor here comes from a female donor with ankylosing spondylitis or in good health (not recorded which).

This chain links TRBV20-1 with TRBJ1-6; 9 positions agree with TRBD1. The V segment lost 5 bases and the J segment 7 bases; nucleotides outside the gene matches: 6. The length of the CDR3 is 14 residues. The germline gives CDR1 DFQATT, CDR2 SNEGSKA (reference sequence). The CDR3 DNA reads TGCAGTGCTCCAGGACAGGGGAGCAATTCACCCCTCCACTTT. Its translation is CSAPGQGSNSPLHF.

This clonotype was picked up a small number of times. The chain is built from TRBV5-1 and TRBJ2-1; D call uncertain. The length of the CDR3 is 16 residues. Germline V CDR1 and CDR2: SGHRS, YFSETQ. Trimming stripped 0 bases from V and 4 bases from J, with 14 bases between. The CDR3 here is CASSLGLTGEYNEQFF. CDR3 sequence (DNA): TGCGCCAGCAGCTTGGGGCTGACTGGAGAATACAATGAGCAGTTCTTC.

This clonotype appeared a few times. The chain couples TRBV4-2 to TRBJ2-2, with TRBD1 identical over 9 bases. CDR3 length: 16 amino acids. Germline V gene sequence: CDR1 LGHNA, CDR2 YNFKEQ. The junction had 6 bases not matched to a gene; V was cut back by 4 bases and J by 3 bases. The CDR3 coding sequence is TGTGCCAGCAGCCCCGGACAGGGGATCGACACCGGGGAGCTGTTTTTT. It encodes CASSPGQGIDTGELFF.

This clonotype was observed many times. The rearrangement uses TRBV5-1 and TRBJ2-7; 11 bases are shared with TRBD2. Germline CDR1 and CDR2: SGHRS and YFSETQ. V was pared by 4 bases and J by 3 bases, with 6 bases of the junction left unmatched. The CDR3 spans 15 residues. In DNA form, the CDR3 reads TGCGCCAGCAGCGCTAGACTAGCGGGGAACTACGAGCAGTACTTC. This translates into CASSARLAGNYEQYF.

This clonotype was detected a few times. It may be a read error: a sequence one base away is much more abundant. The rearrangement links TRBV5-1 to TRBJ2-5; a weak D match, TRBD2 (5 bases). This CDR3 is 14 amino acids long. Per the germline V gene, CDR1 is SGHRS and CDR2 is YFSETQ. DNA for the CDR3: TGCGCCAGCAGCTTGGAGTTGGGAGAAGAGACCCATTACTTC. It translates to CASSLELGEETHYF.